The rows below give T cell receptor beta chains drawn from one sample of a study of blood T cell repertoires in COVID-19. The protocol was immunoSEQ multiplex PCR, while the TCRdb copy is restricted to in-frame clones and leaves out a portion. The sample consists of some 200,000 clones, around four fifths of them appearing once. Sequencing was done on a sample of peripheral blood. The receptors come from a man aged 30-40 years with active or convalescent COVID-19. Each CDR3 is given without its conserved first and last residue. Each record gives: clone size, V gene, CDR3 protein. Clone size, where shown, is once, few, many, or a class for clones that have expanded.

- TRBV7-3 ASSPTTGTETQY
- TRBV11-1 ASSRQGVTF
- TRBV19 ASSLSDRGNQPQH
- TRBV7-3 ASSPSQRGGADTQY
- TRBV4-1 ASSQDSRGSTGELF
- TRBV5-6 ASSLVDRSYTEAF
once TRBV9 ASSVGDTGYNEQF
- TRBV6-2/TRBV6-3 ASSSYTGTYEQY
- TRBV9 ASSVVGLDPRNEQF
- TRBV10-2 ASGPRQGFPEAF
- TRBV6-4 ASRAGVGSSYNEQF
few TRBV5-5 ASSPAGAGVGDTQY
once TRBV7-2 ASSLTWDRAYEQY
- TRBV7-3 ASSPGLADLNTQY
- TRBV3-1/TRBV3-2 ASSQVGQGINTEAF
once TRBV15 ATSSPLNRVEGELF
- TRBV7-9 ASSYTLASVDEQY
- TRBV5-1 ASSSFRDRGPETQY
once TRBV5-5 ASTAIGTSGNEQF
once TRBV30 AWSRGGAQETQY
- TRBV15 ATSSRQGTEAF
- TRBV7-6 ASSLGAFFADQPQH
- TRBV11-3 ASSLASYEQY
- TRBV3-1/TRBV3-2 ASSLRDSGNTIY